This is a list of T cell receptor beta chains from one sample in a study of cytomegalovirus exposure and HLA in healthy donors. The repertoire was sequenced with immunoSEQ multiplex PCR; TCRdb's copy has only in-frame clones and lacks some. The table includes 95,000 to 150,000 clones, approximately 8% detected once. The sample comprised PBMCs. Receptor source: a woman in her thirties or forties in good health and CMV-seropositive. Each CDR3 is given with its conserved first and last residue. Each record gives: J gene, D gene, clone size, V gene, CDR3 DNA, CDR3 protein. The D gene is left open where the match is weak. Some rows mark clone size as missing; the rest say once, few, many or name a class of expanded clone.

TRBJ2-1,TRBD1,few,TRBV6-6,TGTGCCAGCAACTCACAGGGGACGCTTTCAAGGAATGAGCAGTTCTTC,CASNSQGTLSRNEQFF
TRBJ2-7,TRBD1,-,TRBV6-1,TGTGCCAGCAGTGATTGGGACAGGGTCGTCTACGAGCAGTACTTC,CASSDWDRVVYEQYF
TRBJ2-2,-,-,TRBV4-1,TGCGCCAGCAGCCAAGAATTAGGAGGGTATACGCGTCTGACCGGGGAGCTGTTTTTT,CASSQELGGYTRLTGELFF
TRBJ2-5,-,-,TRBV7-3,TGTGCCAGCAGCTTAACCCCTATGGAGACCCAGTACTTC,CASSLTPMETQYF
TRBJ1-2,TRBD1,few,TRBV5-1,TGCGCCAGCAGCGTAGGGACAGTGTCGGCTAACTATGGCTACACCTTC,CASSVGTVSANYGYTF
TRBJ1-2,-,-,TRBV7-9,TGTGCCAGCAGCTTATTTGGGGAGATGGACTATGGCTACACCTTC,CASSLFGEMDYGYTF
TRBJ2-1,TRBD1,few,TRBV6-5,TGTGCCAGCAGTTATCAGGGGGTTAGAAATGAGCAGTTCTTC,CASSYQGVRNEQFF
TRBJ2-1,TRBD1,-,TRBV6-5,TGTGCCAGCAGTTACGGGACAGGGCGATATGAGCAGTTCTTC,CASSYGTGRYEQFF
TRBJ2-1,TRBD2,-,TRBV23-1,TGCGCCGGTAAGCGGGGGCCTCCCTACAATGAGCAGTTCTTC,CAGKRGPPYNEQFF
TRBJ1-2,-,few,TRBV6-5,TGTGCCAGCAGAAGGCAGGGCCCTGGTGGCTACACCTTC,CASRRQGPGGYTF
TRBJ1-6,-,few,TRBV7-6,TGTGCCAGCAGCTTACGTGCGAGCTCCTATAATTCACCCCTCCACTTT,CASSLRASSYNSPLHF
TRBJ1-4,-,-,TRBV27,TGTGCCAGCAGTTTTCTCGGGGGTCGGGAAAAACTGTTTTTT,CASSFLGGREKLFF
TRBJ2-5,TRBD1,-,TRBV5-1,TGCGCCAGCAGCTCCGCAGGGGGCTGGCCGCAAGAGACCCAGTACTTC,CASSSAGGWPQETQYF
TRBJ2-2,TRBD1,few,TRBV5-1,TGCGCCAGCAGCCCAATTACAGGGGCGAACACCGGGGAGCTGTTTTTT,CASSPITGANTGELFF
TRBJ1-1,-,-,TRBV18,TGTGCCAGCTCGGCCACACCCTCAGGCACTGAAGCTTTCTTT,CASSATPSGTEAFF
TRBJ1-2,-,few,TRBV6-1,TGTGCCGAGCGGGAGAACTATGGCTACACCTTC,CAERENYGYTF
TRBJ2-7,-,few,TRBV6-5,TGTGCCAGCAGTTCCAGGGGATACGAGCAGTACTTC,CASSSRGYEQYF
TRBJ2-7,-,few,TRBV6-1,TGTGCCAGCAGTGAAGCGTTTGGGGGAGGGGGGACCTACGAGCAGTACTTC,CASSEAFGGGGTYEQYF
TRBJ2-1,TRBD2,few,TRBV5-1,TGCGCCAGCAGCTTGGAGGGAGGGCCCCCTTACTACAATGAGCAGTTCTTC,CASSLEGGPPYYNEQFF
TRBJ1-5,-,few,TRBV30,TGTGCCTGGAGTTTGCCGGCGGATAGCAATCAGCCCCAGCATTTT,CAWSLPADSNQPQHF
TRBJ2-5,-,-,TRBV7-6,TGTGCCAGCAGCTTATCCCCTAGCGTACAAGAGACCCAGTACTTC,CASSLSPSVQETQYF
TRBJ2-7,TRBD1,-,TRBV27,TGTGCCAGCAGTTTAACTTGGGACAGGGTAAAAGAGCAGTACTTC,CASSLTWDRVKEQYF
TRBJ2-2,-,-,TRBV7-9,TGTGCCACCGAACACAGGCTCGCGAACACCGGGGAGCTGTTTTTT,CATEHRLANTGELFF
TRBJ1-2,-,-,TRBV19,TGTGCCAGTAGTACCCCGGGGGGGGGCTATGGCTACACCTTC,CASSTPGGGYGYTF
TRBJ1-1,-,-,TRBV2,TGTGCCAGCCAACCGACAGAGGGGGACACTGAAGCTTTCTTT,CASQPTEGDTEAFF
TRBJ1-1,TRBD1,-,TRBV6-6,TGTGCCAGCAGTACTCCGGGACAGGGGGCGGAAGAAGCTTTCTTT,CASSTPGQGAEEAFF
TRBJ1-2,TRBD1,few,TRBV10-3,TGTGCCATCCTCCCCTCCCGGGACAGGGGGCACGGCTATGGCTACACCTTC,CAILPSRDRGHGYGYTF
TRBJ2-1,-,-,TRBV14,TGTGCCAGCAACTCAATGACAGGATACAATGAGCAGTTCTTC,CASNSMTGYNEQFF
TRBJ1-1,-,-,TRBV19,TGTGCCAGTAGTCAGGGGAGGAACACTGAAGCTTTCTTT,CASSQGRNTEAFF
TRBJ2-3,-,few,TRBV28,TGTGCCAGCAGTTTGGGGCAGGGGACAGATACGCAGTATTTT,CASSLGQGTDTQYF
TRBJ1-2,-,few,TRBV27,TGTGCCAGCAGCCGCGCCGGGGGGTGGTATGGCTACACCTTC,CASSRAGGWYGYTF
TRBJ1-4,-,once,TRBV28,TGTGCCAGCAGCCACGCAGGGCCCAAAGCTAATGAAAAACTGTTTTTT,CASSHAGPKANEKLFF
TRBJ2-7,TRBD2,-,TRBV5-4,TGTGCCAGCAGCTCCGAAACTACTAGCGGGCACCCGGAGCAGTACTTC,CASSSETTSGHPEQYF
TRBJ2-7,TRBD2,few,TRBV5-1,TGCGCCAGCAGCTTCCTCGGGAGGGTGGGCTACGAGCAGTACTTC,CASSFLGRVGYEQYF